Reported below is one T cell receptor beta chain. No antigen is known for it. Per germline, CDR1 SGHDT and CDR2 YYEEEE. The CDR3 length is 16 residues. V lost 0 bases, J lost 7 bases, and 8 bases stayed unmatched. This specimen belongs to a study of shared clonotypes between healthy human individuals. This table comes from immunoSEQ multiplex PCR, and its TCRdb copy is limited to in-frame clones, with some not included. The sample includes some 1,100,000 clones, around 78% of them seen just once. Healthy HIV-negative adults without recent acute infections or vaccinations served as donors. CD4+ cells were split into CD45RA+ naive and CD45RA-negative memory subsets. Study-wide results and caveats: Roughly 5% of naive CD4 clonotypes were shared across a few donors.

The V and J genes are TRBV5-6 and TRBJ2-1; TRBD1 aligns across 9 bases. The clonotype comes from a man in his late teens or twenties in good health. Some clones in this sample may be carry-over from other donors' samples. Sequenced material: memory CD4+ T cells from PBMCs. Subset denoted: CD45RA-negative fraction. The CDR3 here is CASSLGSGTGMNEQFF. CDR3 in DNA: TGTGCCAGCAGCTTGGGATCCGGGACAGGGATGAATGAGCAGTTCTTC.